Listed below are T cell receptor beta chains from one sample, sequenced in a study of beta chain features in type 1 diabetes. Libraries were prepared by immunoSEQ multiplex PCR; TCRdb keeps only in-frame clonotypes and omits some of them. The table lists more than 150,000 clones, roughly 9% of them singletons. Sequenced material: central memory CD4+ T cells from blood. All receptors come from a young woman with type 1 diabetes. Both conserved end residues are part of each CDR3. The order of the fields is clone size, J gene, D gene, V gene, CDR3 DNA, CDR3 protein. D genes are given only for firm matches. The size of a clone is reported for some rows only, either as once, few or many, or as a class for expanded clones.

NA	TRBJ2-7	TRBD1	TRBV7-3	TGTGCCAGCAGCCCTCGGACAGGGAGCGAGCAGTACTTC	CASSPRTGSEQYF
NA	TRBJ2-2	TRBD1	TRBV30	TGTGCCTTGAAGACAGGGGTTAACACCGGGGAGCTGTTTTTT	CALKTGVNTGELFF
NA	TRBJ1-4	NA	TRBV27	TGTGCCAGCAGTTTCTCTACGTACCTTATTGAACTGTTTTTT	CASSFSTYLIELFF
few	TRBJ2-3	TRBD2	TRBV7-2	TGTGCCAGCAGCTTAATAGCGGGAAGTACGCAGTATTTT	CASSLIAGSTQYF
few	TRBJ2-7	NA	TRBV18	TGTGCCAGCTCACCACCGGAGGGGTTGCGCGAGCAGTACTTC	CASSPPEGLREQYF
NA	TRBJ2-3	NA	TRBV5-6	TGTGCCAGCAGCTTGGGGCCCGAGGGTGATACGCAGTATTTT	CASSLGPEGDTQYF
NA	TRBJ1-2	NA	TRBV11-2	TGTGCCAGCACCCTTATGCAGGGAACTAACTATGGCTACACCTTC	CASTLMQGTNYGYTF
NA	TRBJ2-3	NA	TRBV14	TGTGCCAGCAGCCTGCAAACTTCCCTCACAGATACGCAGTATTTT	CASSLQTSLTDTQYF
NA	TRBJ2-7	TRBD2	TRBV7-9	TGTGCCAGCAGCTTAGAGGGGACTAGCTACGAGCAGTACTTC	CASSLEGTSYEQYF
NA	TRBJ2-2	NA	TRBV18	TGTGCCAGCTCACCAACTACTTCAGTCACCGGGGAGCTGTTTTTT	CASSPTTSVTGELFF
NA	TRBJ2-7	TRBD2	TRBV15	TGTGCCACCAGCCGAAGACTAGCGGGAGTTGTCGAGCAGTACTTC	CATSRRLAGVVEQYF
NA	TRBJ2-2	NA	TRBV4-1	TGCGCCAGCAGCCAAGACAGGAAGACCGGGGAGCTGTTTTTT	CASSQDRKTGELFF
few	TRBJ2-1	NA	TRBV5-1	TGCGCCAGCAGCGAGTTAAGCTCCTACAATGAGCAGTTCTTC	CASSELSSYNEQFF
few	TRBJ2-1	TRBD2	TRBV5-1	TGCGCCAGCAGCTCCGCTAGCGGGATGTCCTACAATGAGCAGTTCTTC	CASSSASGMSYNEQFF
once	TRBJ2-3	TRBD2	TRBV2	TGTGCCGGAGGGGCGGGAGTTGCCACAGATACGCAGTATTTT	CAGGAGVATDTQYF
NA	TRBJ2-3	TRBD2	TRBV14	TGTGCCAGCAGCCAAGGCGTGACTAGCGGGAGCACAGATACGCAGTATTTT	CASSQGVTSGSTDTQYF
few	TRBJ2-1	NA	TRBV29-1	TGCAGCGTAGTAGCGCAGCACAATGAGCAGTTCTTC	CSVVAQHNEQFF
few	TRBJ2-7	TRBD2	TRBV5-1	TGCGCCAGCAGCAAGACTAGCGCTAAGACCTACGAGCAGTACTTC	CASSKTSAKTYEQYF
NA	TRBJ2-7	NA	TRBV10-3	TGTGCCATCAGCGAAAAAGGGGGAAGGCACGAGCAGTACTTC	CAISEKGGRHEQYF
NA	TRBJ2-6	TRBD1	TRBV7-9	TGTGCCAGCAGCAGACAGGGAACTGGGGCCAACGTCCTGACTTTC	CASSRQGTGANVLTF
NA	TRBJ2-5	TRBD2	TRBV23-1	TGCGCCAGCAGTCAACCCTTAGCGGGAACTGAGACCCAGTACTTC	CASSQPLAGTETQYF
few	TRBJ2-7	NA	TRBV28	TGTGCCAGCCATGGGAGCTCCTACGAGCAGTACTTC	CASHGSSYEQYF
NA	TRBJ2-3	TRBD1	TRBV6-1	TGTGCCAGCAGTGAAAGACCGGGACAGAATTTGGATACGCAGTATTTT	CASSERPGQNLDTQYF
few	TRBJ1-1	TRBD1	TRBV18	TGTGCCAGCTCACAGGGGACAGACACTGAAGCTTTCTTT	CASSQGTDTEAFF
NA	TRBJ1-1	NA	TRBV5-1	TGCGCCAGCAGCCCCATAAAGGGGACTGAAGCTTTCTTT	CASSPIKGTEAFF